In its sample, the clone carrying this T cell receptor (beta chain) ranks as medium-sized (0.01 to 0.1%). As yet, its antigen is unknown. This sample was included in a study of T cell responses to AZD1222 COVID-19 vaccine. V was trimmed by 5 bases and J by 7 bases, leaving 14 bases between them. The germline gives CDR1 LNHNV, CDR2 YYDKDF (reference sequence). This CDR3 contains 13 residues. Study conclusions and caveats: Clonal diversity may have been underestimated in mostly white British donors. Reports indicate that nearly half of spike-specific TCRs are directed at unmutated variant regions. Breadth and depth of Spike-specific TCRs rose after two AZD1222 doses. Repertoires were obtained only post-peak T cell response.

Method: immunoSEQ multiplex PCR; TCRdb's copy keeps in-frame clones and lacks some. This sample has approximately 70,000 clones, with 80% to 90% found just once. This TCR came from an adult in good health. The sequencing here drew on peripheral blood, taken on day 0 of AZD1222 vaccination. This sequence joins TRBV15 and TRBJ2-5, with D tentatively TRBD2 (6 bases). The CDR3 here is CATSEEGRGTQYF. DNA for the CDR3: TGTGCCACCAGCGAAGAGGGGCGGGGGACCCAGTACTTC.